What follows describes a single T cell receptor (beta chain). The target antigen is unknown. Germline loops: CDR1 SGHTA, CDR2 FQGTGA. Trimming cost V 5 bases and J 6 bases; bases outside gene matches: 11. The CDR3 contains 15 residues. This specimen belongs to a study of T cell responses to AZD1222 COVID-19 vaccine. Study findings and constraints: Across spike, vaccine-associated CD4 TCRs were found, dominant at 160-218 and 743-854.

The repertoire was sequenced with immunoSEQ multiplex PCR; TCRdb's copy has only in-frame clones and lacks some. The repertoire consists of tens of thousands of clones, with over 75% occurring once and the leading ten covering 4% to 5.5%. The sequence came from an adult in good health. This specimen consisted of peripheral blood, obtained on day 0 of MenACWY control vaccination. The chain couples TRBV7-3 to TRBJ2-7; TRBD2 matches 9 bases. The CDR3 sequence: CASSPIAGAFLEQYF. CDR3 nucleotides: TGTGCCAGCAGCCCGATAGCGGGAGCGTTCCTCGAGCAGTACTTC. Variable domain in full (rest from reference TRBV7-3 and TRBJ2-7): GAGVSQTPSNKVTEKGKYVELRCDPISGHTALYWYRQSLGQGPEFLIYFQGTGAADDSGLPNDRFFAVRPEGSVSTLKIQRTERGDSAVYLCASSPIAGAFLEQYFGPGTRLTVT.